The source of this T cell receptor beta chain is a study of neurological immune-mediated disorders. The study's findings and limits: HTLV-1-associated myelopathy had the most TCR clonal expansion, whereas multiple sclerosis had the least (lower than in healthy controls). The expanded clones of different subjects shared no CDR3 amino acid sequences (suggesting private repertoires in all groups).

The authors produced cDNA by 5'RACE using 10-nucleotide random UMIs. TCRdb analysed the 5' RACE reads with MiXCR anew, one entry per CDR3 protein. The profile covers tens of thousands of distinct CDR3 sequences, with roughly 13% appearing a single time and 4.6% taken by the ten largest. The time point denotes: longitudinal time-point 1 (baseline). This CDR3 spans 15 amino acids. V lost 6 bases to trimming and J lost 6 bases; unmatched junction nucleotides: 9. The V gene's germline CDR1 is ENHRY and CDR2 SYGVKD. Remarks on this clonotype: What it binds is unknown.

The rearrangement joins TRBV10-3 to TRBJ2-3; 10 nucleotides align to TRBD2. This clonotype was obtained from a female donor with HTLV-1-associated myelopathy (HAM/TSP). Sequencing was done on a sample of PBMCs. The CDR3 DNA reads TGTGCCATCAGAGGTAGCGGGGGGCCTCGGGATACGCAGTATTTT. Residues: CAIRGSGGPRDTQYF.